The 10 T cell receptor beta chains presented below share a single source sample, sequenced in a study of T cell responses to AZD1222 COVID-19 vaccine. Clones were sequenced by immunoSEQ multiplex PCR, and TCRdb holds only the in-frame ones, with some missing. The data contain 130,000 to 150,000 clones, about 87% of them singletons. Source: peripheral blood, taken on day 0 of AZD1222 vaccination. The receptor source for this set is an adult in good health.

The chain combines TRBV6-5 with TRBJ1-4; maybe TRBD1 (5 bases). Germline V gene sequence: CDR1 MNHEY, CDR2 SVGAGI. The V end was cut by 4 bases, the J end by 7 bases, with 16 bases between. This CDR3 comprises 15 residues. The CDR3 DNA is TGTGCCAGCAGTTTTACCGTAGCGGGACGTGAAAAACTGTTTTTT. It encodes CASSFTVAGREKLFF.

The chain recombines TRBV14 with TRBJ1-2; 7 nucleotides agree with TRBD1. This CDR3 contains 15 residues. CDR1 is SGHDN, CDR2 FVKESK, per germline. The trim removed 4 bases at V and 7 bases at J, leaving 12 bases unmatched. In nucleotides, the CDR3 is TGTGCCAGCAGCCCGGGTTATCTCCAGGGGGGTGGCTACACCTTC. Its protein product is CASSPGYLQGGGYTF.

V is TRBV7-2 and J is TRBJ2-1; D is undetermined. The V and J ends lost 5 bases and 4 bases respectively, with 15 bases between them. Germline-derived CDR1 and CDR2 are SGHTA and FQGNSA. The CDR3 extends over 15 amino acids. CDR3 protein: CASSLAASEYNEQFF. DNA for the CDR3: TGTGCCAGCAGCCTTGCGGCGTCCGAGTACAATGAGCAGTTCTTC.

Concerning this clone: Other DNA sequences in this sample translate to the same CDR3. This chain connects TRBV5-1 to TRBJ1-1; D gene uncertain. The V gene lost 0 bases and the J gene lost 0 bases, with 6 bases spanning the gap. This CDR3 is built from 14 residues. Germline CDR1 SGHRS, CDR2 YFSETQ. The CDR3 DNA follows: TGCGCCAGCAGCTTGGCCGGCATGAACACTGAAGCTTTCTTT. Translated, it gives CASSLAGMNTEAFF. Using reference TRBV5-1 and TRBJ1-1 for the parts outside the CDR3, the full variable domain is KAGVTQTPRYLIKTRGQQVTLSCSPISGHRSVSWYQQTPGQGLQFLFEYFSETQRNKGNFPGRFSGRQFSNSRSEMNVSTLELGDSALYLCASSLAGMNTEAFFGQGTRLTVV.

The chain couples TRBV5-6 to TRBJ1-4; D ambiguous. Deletions cut 0 bases from V and 8 bases from J, with 11 bases between. The CDR3 sequence is 14 residues long. Germline lookup yields CDR1 SGHDT and CDR2 YYEEEE. DNA for the CDR3: TGTGCCAGCAGCTTGGCGGGCGTCGGGGAAAAACTGTTTTTT. Translated: CASSLAGVGEKLFF.

There are a few counts of this clone. The chain couples TRBV29-1 to TRBJ1-6; tentative D call: TRBD1 (6 bases). The V end was cut by 4 bases, the J end by 8 bases, with 12 bases between. This CDR3 has 13 amino acids. CDR1 is SQVTM and CDR2 is ANQGSEA in the germline V gene. In DNA, the CDR3 is TGCAGCGTTGGACAGGCTAGGGATTCACCCCTCCACTTT. It yields the protein CSVGQARDSPLHF. The variable domain in full, completed from reference TRBV29-1 and TRBJ1-6, reads SAVISQKPSRDICQRGTSLTIQCQVDSQVTMMFWYRQQPGQSLTLIATANQGSEATYESGFVIDKFPISRPNLTFSTLTVSNMSPEDSSIYLCSVGQARDSPLHFGNGTRLTVT.

In this sample, this clone turned up once. This chain joins TRBV2 and TRBJ1-5; TRBD1 aligns across 11 bases. V shed 9 bases and J 4 bases; nucleotides not matched to a gene: 8. Germline CDR1 SNHLY, CDR2 FYNNEI. This CDR3 has 15 residues. CDR3 protein: CASWRGTGGNQPQHF. The CDR3 region has the DNA TGTGCCAGTTGGAGAGGGACAGGGGGTAATCAGCCCCAGCATTTT.

The V and J genes are TRBV2 and TRBJ1-3; D gene ambiguous. This CDR3 spans 14 amino acids. Trimming took off 2 bases at V and 0 bases at J, with 5 bases between the two ends. Germline values: CDR1 SNHLY, CDR2 FYNNEI. The CDR3 nucleotides read TGTGCCAGCAGTGAAAAGCGCTCTGGAAACACCATATATTTT. Amino acid sequence: CASSEKRSGNTIYF. The variable domain in full, completed from reference TRBV2 and TRBJ1-3, reads EPEVTQTPSHQVTQMGQEVILRCVPISNHLYFYWYRQILGQKVEFLVSFYNNEISEKSEIFDDQFSVERPDGSNFTLKIRSTKLEDSAMYFCASSEKRSGNTIYFGEGSWLTVV.

The chain recombines TRBV6-5 with TRBJ2-7, with D unresolved. V lost 4 bases to trimming and J lost 3 bases, with 4 bases between them. There are 11 residues in the CDR3. Germline values: CDR1 MNHEY, CDR2 SVGAGI. CDR3 nucleotides: TGTGCCAGCAGTTCGATCTACGAGCAGTACTTC. Its protein product is CASSSIYEQYF.

This chain links TRBV3-1 (or the pseudogene TRBV3-2) with TRBJ1-1, with 7 bases that match TRBD1. V shed 4 bases and J 5 bases; nucleotides not matched to a gene: 7. This CDR3 spans 14 amino acids. Per the germline V gene, CDR1 is LGHDT and CDR2 is YNNKEL (reference sequence). The CDR3 here is CASSRNRGLTEAFF. The CDR3 coding sequence is TGTGCCAGCAGCCGGAACAGGGGATTGACTGAAGCTTTCTTT.